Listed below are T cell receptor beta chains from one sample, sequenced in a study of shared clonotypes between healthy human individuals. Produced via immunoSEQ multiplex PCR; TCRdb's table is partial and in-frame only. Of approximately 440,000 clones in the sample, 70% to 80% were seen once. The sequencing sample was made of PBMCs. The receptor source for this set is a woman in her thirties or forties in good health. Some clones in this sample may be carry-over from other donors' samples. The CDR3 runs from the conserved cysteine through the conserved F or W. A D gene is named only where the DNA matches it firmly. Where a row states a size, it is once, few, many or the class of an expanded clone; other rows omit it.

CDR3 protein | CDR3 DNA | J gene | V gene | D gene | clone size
CSARGTAAYEQYF | TGCAGCGCCAGAGGGACCGCAGCCTACGAGCAGTACTTC | TRBJ2-7 | TRBV29-1 | NA | few
CASSPRLATGTDTQYF | TGTGCCAGCAGCCCCCGACTAGCTACAGGGACAGATACGCAGTATTTT | TRBJ2-3 | TRBV9 | NA | NA
CAPTDESGELFF | TGCGCCCCAACCGATGAGAGCGGGGAGCTGTTTTTT | TRBJ2-2 | TRBV23-1 | NA | NA
CAWSVGSGSYNEQFF | TGTGCCTGGAGTGTGGGTAGCGGGAGCTACAATGAGCAGTTCTTC | TRBJ2-1 | TRBV30 | TRBD2 | few
CASSLWPRTSGSSYEQYF | TGTGCCAGCAGTTTATGGCCTCGGACTAGCGGGAGCTCCTACGAGCAGTACTTC | TRBJ2-7 | TRBV28 | TRBD2 | once
CASRPRGASYEQYF | TGTGCCAGCAGGCCCCGGGGGGCGTCATACGAGCAGTACTTC | TRBJ2-7 | TRBV28 | NA | NA
CASSLDWTSGNEQFF | TGTGCCAGCAGCTTGGATTGGACTAGCGGGAATGAGCAGTTCTTC | TRBJ2-1 | TRBV5-4 | TRBD2 | NA
CASSFRSVSSYNEQFF | TGTGCCAGCAGCTTCCGGTCGGTGAGCTCCTACAATGAGCAGTTCTTC | TRBJ2-1 | TRBV11-2 | NA | NA
CASSPRLAGTYEQYF | TGTGCCAGCAGTCCGAGACTAGCGGGAACCTACGAGCAGTACTTC | TRBJ2-7 | TRBV28 | TRBD2 | NA
CACPIWGQGHGYTF | TGTGCCTGCCCTATATGGGGACAGGGACATGGCTACACCTTC | TRBJ1-2 | TRBV30 | TRBD1 | NA
CASSQGPSVGWGNEQFF | TGCGCCAGCAGCCAAGGCCCTTCAGTGGGATGGGGCAATGAGCAGTTCTTC | TRBJ2-1 | TRBV4-1 | NA | NA
CASSKGRGGLHTEAFF | TGTGCCAGCAGCAAAGGCAGGGGGGGACTTCACACTGAAGCTTTCTTT | TRBJ1-1 | TRBV21-1 | NA | many
CASSQRPDIYF | TGTGCCAGCAGCCAGCGCCCGGACATATATTTT | TRBJ1-3 | TRBV11-2 | NA | few
CASSRDTRGLYEQYF | TGTGCCAGCAGCAGGGACACCCGAGGCCTCTACGAGCAGTACTTC | TRBJ2-7 | TRBV6-6 | NA | NA
CASSPRQGSTDTQYF | TGTGCCAGCTCACCCCGACAGGGGAGCACAGATACGCAGTATTTT | TRBJ2-3 | TRBV18 | TRBD1 | NA
CASRLDTDTQYF | TGTGCCAGCAGGCTAGACACAGATACGCAGTATTTT | TRBJ2-3 | TRBV2 | NA | NA
CASSPRASGITYGYTF | TGCGCCAGCAGCCCCAGGGCCTCCGGGATTACCTATGGCTACACCTTC | TRBJ1-2 | TRBV4-3 | NA | NA
CASSVPGQSDTQYF | TGTGCCAGCAGCGTACCGGGACAATCAGATACGCAGTATTTT | TRBJ2-3 | TRBV5-4 | NA | once